This TCR beta chain appears in the sequencing data of a study of tumor-infiltrating lymphocytes in primary liver carcinoma. Looking at the study overall: The five patients, who were men and women, ranged in age from 30 to 69 years.

Germline V gene data show CDR1 as MDHEN and CDR2 as SYDVKM. V gave up 5 bases and J gave up 1 base, with 15 bases separating them. The CDR3 is 16 residues long. As for this clonotype: What it binds is unknown.

Study-wide findings and caveats: A significantly higher top-250-clone fraction was found in tumors than in blood (p = 0.039). The study used bulk unsorted samples and so did not compare CD4+ and CD8+ repertoires. Lower overlap was observed for tumor-adjacent and tumor-blood pairs relative to tumor region pairs.

RNA isolated from unsorted whole blood supplied the blood RNA, with germline DNA also extracted. The investigators made TCR beta cDNA from 400 to 500 ng total RNA, using a constant-region primer. Three nested multiplex PCR rounds, a slightly modified ARM-PCR, produced the libraries for TCR beta. The opening two PCR rounds, ten to eleven cycles each, paired TRBV1-TRBV30 forward primers with a C-beta reverse primer. TCRdb passed the multiplex PCR reads through MiXCR, listing each CDR3 protein once. Counted here are 310,000 or so distinct CDR3 sequences, 45% to 70% occurring once; the ten biggest clones make up 15% to 20%.

This sequence joins TRBV28 and TRBJ2-4; D gene ambiguous. The source is a woman under 40 with primary liver carcinoma and hepatitis B virus infection. The sample was peripheral blood. CDR3 in amino acids: CASSLSSLGAKNIQYF. The CDR3 DNA reads TGTGCCAGCAGTCTCAGCTCCCTGGGTGCCAAAAACATTCAGTACTTC.